This is a list of T cell receptor beta chains from one sample in a study of regulatory T cells in long-lasting Graves disease. TCRdb passed the multiplex PCR reads through MiXCR, listing each CDR3 protein once. The table includes hundreds of thousands of distinct CDR3 sequences, 20% to 25% detected once. Sequenced here: peripheral blood mononuclear cells (PBMCs), sampled when the disease was refractory, from a patient treated with antithyroid drugs. These receptors were collected from a female donor with Graves disease. Each CDR3 is given with its conserved first and last residue. D genes are given only for firm matches. Clone size appears in some rows only: once, few, many, or a class for an expanded clone.

clone size,CDR3 length,V gene,J gene,D gene,CDR3 protein,CDR3 DNA
-,15,TRBV28,TRBJ2-3,TRBD2,CASRSREGRADTQYF,TGTGCCAGCAGATCGCGGGAGGGACGGGCAGATACGCAGTATTTT
-,14,TRBV7-9,TRBJ1-3,-,CASSPFALLNTIYF,TGTGCCAGCAGCCCATTTGCCCTACTAAACACCATATATTTT
once,15,TRBV4-3,TRBJ2-7,-,CASSLVPGAGNEQYF,TGCGCCAGCAGCCTCGTTCCTGGGGCTGGGAACGAGCAGTACTTC
many,14,TRBV2,TRBJ2-5,-,CASSEGRLRGTQYF,TGTGCCAGCAGTGAAGGCAGGCTAAGGGGGACCCAGTACTTC
many,13,TRBV28,TRBJ1-1,-,CASTPDRPTEAFF,TGTGCCAGCACACCGGACAGACCCACTGAAGCTTTCTTT
many,16,TRBV15,TRBJ2-5,TRBD1,CATSRADRTYVETQYF,TGTGCCACCAGCAGAGCGGACAGGACCTATGTGGAGACCCAGTACTTC
-,15,TRBV19,TRBJ1-1,-,CASLMEGLANTEAFF,TGTGCCAGCCTTATGGAGGGTTTAGCCAACACTGAAGCTTTCTTT
-,13,TRBV7-9,TRBJ2-7,-,CVSSWTSSYEQYF,TGTGTCAGCAGCTGGACAAGCTCCTACGAGCAGTACTTC
-,15,TRBV7-3,TRBJ2-3,TRBD1,CASSSRTGGTDTQYF,TGTGCCAGCAGCTCGCGGACAGGGGGCACAGATACGCAGTATTTT
few,15,TRBV2,TRBJ2-2,TRBD1,CASSEDRGKTGELFF,TGTGCCAGCAGTGAAGACAGGGGGAAAACCGGGGAGCTGTTTTTT
many,15,TRBV27,TRBJ1-6,TRBD1,CASRETGGHNSPLHF,TGTGCCAGCAGGGAGACAGGGGGACATAATTCACCCCTCCACTTT
few,14,TRBV20-1,TRBJ1-1,-,CSALRGDGSPEAFF,TGCAGTGCCCTGAGGGGGGACGGCAGCCCTGAAGCTTTCTTT
-,16,TRBV7-6,TRBJ2-3,-,CASSFPGGGGTDTQYF,TGTGCCAGCAGCTTTCCAGGGGGGGGTGGCACAGATACGCAGTATTTT
few,16,TRBV6-1,TRBJ1-5,-,CASSDLLVRGNQPQHF,TGTGCCAGCAGTGATTTGTTGGTCAGAGGCAATCAGCCCCAGCATTTT
many,13,TRBV28,TRBJ1-2,TRBD1,CASSPDRVAGYTF,TGTGCCAGCAGTCCCGACAGGGTGGCGGGCTACACCTTC
few,15,TRBV24-1,TRBJ2-2,-,CATSDWRGNTGELFF,TGTGCCACCAGTGATTGGCGGGGGAACACCGGGGAGCTGTTTTTT
-,12,TRBV5-1,TRBJ1-1,TRBD1,CASSWTGDEAFF,TGCGCCAGCAGCTGGACAGGGGATGAAGCTTTCTTT
-,13,TRBV20-1,TRBJ2-5,TRBD2,CSAGGLAGETQYF,TGCAGTGCTGGGGGACTAGCGGGAGAGACCCAGTACTTC
-,14,TRBV30,TRBJ1-1,-,CAWSWRGSNTEAFF,TGTGCCTGGAGTTGGCGGGGTTCGAACACTGAAGCTTTCTTT
-,15,TRBV7-3,TRBJ2-7,-,CASTPGDSGGGEQYF,TGTGCCAGCACCCCGGGGGACAGTGGAGGTGGCGAGCAGTACTTC
-,14,TRBV29-1,TRBJ2-1,TRBD2,CSVEGLAGVTEQFF,TGCAGCGTCGAGGGACTAGCGGGAGTAACTGAGCAGTTCTTC
-,15,TRBV7-9,TRBJ2-7,-,CASSPGSGPPGEQYF,TGTGCCAGCAGCCCCGGTTCCGGGCCGCCCGGCGAGCAGTACTTC
many,13,TRBV11-3,TRBJ2-2,-,CASSPEPTGELFF,TGTGCCAGCAGCCCAGAGCCCACCGGGGAGCTGTTTTTT
few,12,TRBV5-5,TRBJ1-1,-,CASSLSFDEAFF,TGTGCCAGCAGCTTATCGTTTGATGAAGCTTTCTTT
many,17,TRBV3-1,TRBJ2-5,TRBD2,CASSQGQTSGNQETQYF,TGTGCCAGCAGCCAAGGCCAGACTAGCGGGAACCAAGAGACCCAGTACTTC
many,14,TRBV10-3,TRBJ2-7,TRBD1,CATSRTGDTYEQYF,TGTGCCACCTCCCGGACAGGGGACACCTACGAGCAGTACTTC
many,15,TRBV28,TRBJ1-5,TRBD1,CASSLWTGLGQPQHF,TGTGCCAGCAGTTTATGGACAGGGCTTGGTCAGCCCCAGCATTTT
-,13,TRBV20-1,TRBJ1-1,-,CSASETTSLEAFF,TGCAGTGCTAGTGAAACGACTTCCCTTGAAGCTTTCTTT
-,15,TRBV19,TRBJ1-1,-,CASSPVGRANTEAFF,TGTGCCAGTAGTCCAGTCGGCAGGGCCAACACTGAAGCTTTCTTT
-,15,TRBV4-1,TRBJ2-2,-,CASSQGTVVTGELFF,TGCGCCAGCAGCCAAGGGACAGTAGTCACCGGGGAGCTGTTTTTT
few,11,TRBV30,TRBJ1-1,-,CASAKNTEAFF,TGTGCCTCCGCTAAGAACACTGAAGCTTTCTTT
-,14,TRBV6-1,TRBJ1-4,-,CASSKDSHPGGLFF,TGTGCCAGCAGTAAGGACAGCCACCCCGGAGGACTGTTTTTT
few,16,TRBV6-1,TRBJ2-7,-,CASRPWGESSSYEQYF,TGTGCCAGCAGGCCATGGGGGGAGAGTAGCTCCTACGAGCAGTACTTC
few,15,TRBV5-1,TRBJ1-1,-,CASSLAGGEATEAFF,TGCGCCAGCAGCTTGGCGGGAGGAGAGGCCACTGAAGCTTTCTTT
few,16,TRBV6-2/TRBV6-3,TRBJ2-5,TRBD1,CASSYLGQGLQETQYF,TGTGCCAGCAGTTACTTGGGACAGGGGTTACAAGAGACCCAGTACTTC
-,15,TRBV2,TRBJ2-1,TRBD2,CASSQGFGTINEQFF,TGTGCCAGCAGCCAAGGGTTTGGGACTATCAATGAGCAGTTCTTC
-,13,TRBV7-9,TRBJ2-5,-,CASKRSPRETQYF,TGTGCCAGCAAACGAAGCCCACGGGAGACCCAGTACTTC
many,15,TRBV15,TRBJ2-7,-,CATSRDRDSSYEQYF,TGTGCCACCAGCAGAGATCGGGATAGCTCCTACGAGCAGTACTTC
-,16,TRBV28,TRBJ1-5,-,CASSLSRRFSNQPQHF,TGTGCCAGCAGTTTAAGTCGCCGGTTTAGCAATCAGCCCCAGCATTTT
few,13,TRBV5-1,TRBJ2-7,TRBD2,CASSPLGGGEQYF,TGCGCCAGCAGCCCACTCGGCGGGGGTGAGCAGTACTTC
many,15,TRBV7-8,TRBJ2-5,-,CASSQGRDLVGTQYF,TGTGCCAGCAGCCAGGGGCGGGACCTAGTAGGGACCCAGTACTTC
many,16,TRBV3-1,TRBJ2-4,-,CASSQDGLAAKNIQYF,TGTGCCAGCAGCCAAGATGGATTGGCTGCCAAAAACATTCAGTACTTC
-,15,TRBV7-9,TRBJ1-1,-,CASSAPGGGATEAFF,TGTGCCAGCAGCGCCCCCGGGGGCGGCGCCACTGAAGCTTTCTTT
many,14,TRBV12-3/TRBV12-4,TRBJ1-1,-,CASSGRAENTEAFF,TGTGCCAGCAGTGGACGGGCTGAGAACACTGAAGCTTTCTTT
few,13,TRBV6-1,TRBJ2-7,-,CASNSGNFYEQYF,TGTGCCAGCAACAGCGGTAACTTCTACGAGCAGTACTTC
many,18,TRBV20-1,TRBJ1-5,-,CSARDPTSRGYSNQPQHF,TGCAGTGCTAGAGATCCGACCTCCCGGGGGTATAGCAATCAGCCCCAGCATTTT
-,14,TRBV9,TRBJ1-6,-,CANSVTGFNSPLHF,TGTGCCAACAGCGTAACAGGATTTAATTCACCCCTCCACTTT
many,14,TRBV18,TRBJ2-7,-,CASSPRILSYEQYF,TGTGCCAGCTCACCCCGGATCCTATCCTACGAGCAGTACTTC
few,15,TRBV5-1,TRBJ2-7,TRBD2,CASGLAGISSYEQYF,TGCGCCAGCGGACTAGCGGGGATCAGCTCCTACGAGCAGTACTTC
few,16,TRBV20-1,TRBJ1-4,-,CSARALVRGTNEKLFF,TGCAGTGCTAGGGCCCTTGTACGCGGGACTAATGAAAAACTGTTTTTT
many,14,TRBV28,TRBJ2-7,TRBD2,CASSLSGGRVRRYF,TGTGCCAGCAGTTTATCAGGCGGGAGGGTAAGGAGGTACTTC
many,13,TRBV27,TRBJ1-5,-,CASSFTGFQPQHF,TGTGCCAGCAGTTTTACCGGGTTTCAGCCCCAGCATTTT
many,13,TRBV7-9,TRBJ1-2,-,CASSLTESYGYTF,TGTGCCAGCAGCTTAACGGAGAGCTATGGCTACACCTTC
many,17,TRBV11-2,TRBJ2-7,-,CASSLVTDSPTMGEQYF,TGTGCCAGCAGCTTAGTGACGGACAGCCCGACGATGGGCGAGCAGTACTTC
-,16,TRBV13,TRBJ2-2,TRBD2,CASSPRGDRYTGELFF,TGTGCCAGCAGCCCACGGGGGGATCGTTACACCGGGGAGCTGTTTTTT
few,12,TRBV6-1,TRBJ2-2,-,CASSPFAGELFF,TGTGCCAGCAGCCCGTTTGCCGGGGAGCTGTTTTTT
many,13,TRBV3-1,TRBJ1-1,-,CASSQGRDTEAFF,TGTGCCAGCAGCCAAGGTAGGGACACTGAAGCTTTCTTT